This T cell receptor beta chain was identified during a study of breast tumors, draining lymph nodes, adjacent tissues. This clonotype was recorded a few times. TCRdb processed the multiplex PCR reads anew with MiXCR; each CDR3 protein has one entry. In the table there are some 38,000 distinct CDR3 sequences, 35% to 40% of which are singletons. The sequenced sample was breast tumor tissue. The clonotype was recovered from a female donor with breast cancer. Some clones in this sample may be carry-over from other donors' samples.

The CDR3 region is CASSPSGGGVTGELFF. The CDR3 nucleotides read TGTGCCAGCAGCCCGAGCGGGGGTGGAGTGACCGGGGAGCTGTTTTTT. V and J are TRBV7-8 and TRBJ2-2, with TRBD2 identical over 8 bases. This CDR3 is built from 16 residues. With 5 bases clipped from V and 5 bases from J, the junction kept 10 bases outside the gene matches. Germline values: CDR1 SGHVS, CDR2 FQNEAQ.